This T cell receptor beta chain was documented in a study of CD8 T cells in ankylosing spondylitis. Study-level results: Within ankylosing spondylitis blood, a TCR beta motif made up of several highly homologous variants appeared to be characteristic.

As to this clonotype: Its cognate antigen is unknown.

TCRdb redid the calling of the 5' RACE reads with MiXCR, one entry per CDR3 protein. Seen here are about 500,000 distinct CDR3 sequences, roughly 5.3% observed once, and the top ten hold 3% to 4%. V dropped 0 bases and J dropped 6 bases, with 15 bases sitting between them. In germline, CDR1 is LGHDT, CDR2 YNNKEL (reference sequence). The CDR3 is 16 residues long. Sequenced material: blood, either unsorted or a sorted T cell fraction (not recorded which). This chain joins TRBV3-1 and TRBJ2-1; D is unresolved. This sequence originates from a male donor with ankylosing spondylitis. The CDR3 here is CASSQDLASNRNEQFF. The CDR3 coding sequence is TGTGCCAGCAGCCAAGATCTCGCCTCGAATCGCAATGAGCAGTTCTTC.